This TCR beta chain was retrieved from a study of beta chain features in type 1 diabetes. The isolated RNA, all of it, was reverse transcribed, so expressed TCRB transcripts were what got sequenced. Profiled with immunoSEQ multiplex PCR; TCRdb holds only in-frame clones, not every one. Of 300,000 to 450,000 clones in the sample, roughly a fifth were seen once. One heparinised blood draw averaging about 116 mL was given by each donor. Central memory, naive, regulatory and stem cell-like memory CD4+ cells were sorted by CD45RO/CCR7/CD25/CD127/CD95/CD27. Purity of each sorted population was above 98%. The CDR3 extends over 14 amino acids. Between the trimmed V and J ends, which lost 8 bases and 0 bases, there was a span of 12 bases. Germline CDR1 and CDR2: MNHNS and SASEGT. Overall study results and limits: Compared to healthy donors, patients appeared to have naive, central memory and Treg TCRB repertoires that were more alike.

Turning to this clone: Its antigen is as yet unknown.

J is TRBJ2-3 and V is TRBV6-1; maybe TRBD2 (5 bases). What was sequenced was naive CD4+ T cells from blood. This clonotype was obtained from a woman younger than 30 in good health. As DNA, the CDR3 is TGTGCCAGCCAAAGACTACTCAGCACAGATACGCAGTATTTT. Protein: CASQRLLSTDTQYF.